These T cell receptor beta chains were read from a single sample in a study of lymphopenia after photon versus proton radiotherapy. TCRdb's copy holds only in-frame clones and misses some; the assay was immunoSEQ multiplex PCR. In the table there are some 55,000 clones, 75% to 90% of which are singletons. The sample in question was peripheral blood, obtained from a patient treated with photon-based radiotherapy. The source of these receptors is a man aged 35 to 55 with gastric cancer. CDR3s include the opening cysteine and the closing phenylalanine or tryptophan. The order of the fields is V gene, CDR3 length, D gene, clone size, J gene, CDR3 protein, CDR3 DNA. D genes are given only for firm matches. For some rows the clone size is stated as once, few or many, or as a class when expanded; others skip it.

v_call: TRBV30
cdr3_length: 14
d_call: TRBD2
clone_size: .
j_call: TRBJ2-7
cdr3_aa: CAWTRGGSSYEQYF
cdr3_nt: TGTGCCTGGACTCGGGGGGGGAGCTCCTACGAGCAGTACTTC

v_call: TRBV6-6
cdr3_length: 14
d_call: .
clone_size: .
j_call: TRBJ1-5
cdr3_aa: CASSLQEINQPQHF
cdr3_nt: TGTGCCAGCAGTCTACAGGAAATCAATCAGCCCCAGCATTTT

v_call: TRBV30
cdr3_length: 15
d_call: TRBD1
clone_size: .
j_call: TRBJ1-1
cdr3_aa: CAWRLATGVNTEAFF
cdr3_nt: TGTGCCTGGCGCCTCGCGACAGGGGTGAACACTGAAGCTTTCTTT

v_call: TRBV9
cdr3_length: 15
d_call: TRBD2
clone_size: .
j_call: TRBJ2-5
cdr3_aa: CASSARLAGFAEQYF
cdr3_nt: TGTGCCAGCAGCGCCAGACTAGCGGGGTTTGCGGAGCAGTACTTC

v_call: TRBV11-2
cdr3_length: 14
d_call: .
clone_size: .
j_call: TRBJ1-2
cdr3_aa: CASSLGEGMSGYTF
cdr3_nt: TGTGCCAGCAGCTTAGGTGAGGGGATGTCTGGCTACACCTTC

v_call: TRBV5-1
cdr3_length: 16
d_call: TRBD1
clone_size: .
j_call: TRBJ1-2
cdr3_aa: CASSNAGTGGNYGYTF
cdr3_nt: TGCGCCAGCAGCAACGCCGGGACAGGGGGTAACTATGGCTACACCTTC

v_call: TRBV28
cdr3_length: 11
d_call: .
clone_size: .
j_call: TRBJ2-5
cdr3_aa: CASKPKETQYF
cdr3_nt: TGTGCCAGCAAGCCCAAAGAGACCCAGTACTTC

v_call: TRBV4-3
cdr3_length: 13
d_call: .
clone_size: .
j_call: TRBJ1-6
cdr3_aa: CASSQDLRPALHF
cdr3_nt: TGCGCCAGCAGCCAAGATCTGCGGCCAGCCCTCCACTTT

v_call: TRBV19
cdr3_length: 13
d_call: .
clone_size: .
j_call: TRBJ1-2
cdr3_aa: CASLGSTNYGYTF
cdr3_nt: TGTGCCAGCCTCGGTTCGACAAACTATGGCTACACCTTC

v_call: TRBV19
cdr3_length: 15
d_call: TRBD1
clone_size: once
j_call: TRBJ2-1
cdr3_aa: CASSIMTGGFHEQFF
cdr3_nt: TGTGCCAGTAGTATCATGACAGGGGGCTTCCATGAGCAGTTCTTC

v_call: TRBV2
cdr3_length: 14
d_call: .
clone_size: .
j_call: TRBJ1-1
cdr3_aa: CASSVQLMNTEAFF
cdr3_nt: TGTGCCAGCAGTGTGCAGTTAATGAACACTGAAGCTTTCTTT

v_call: TRBV7-3
cdr3_length: 15
d_call: TRBD1
clone_size: .
j_call: TRBJ2-6
cdr3_aa: CASSPRTGGTNVLTF
cdr3_nt: TGTGCCAGCAGCCCTAGGACAGGGGGGACCAACGTCCTGACTTTC

v_call: TRBV7-3
cdr3_length: 15
d_call: .
clone_size: .
j_call: TRBJ2-5
cdr3_aa: CASSPLGGAQETQYF
cdr3_nt: TGTGCCAGCAGCCCCTTGGGGGGGGCTCAAGAGACCCAGTACTTC

v_call: TRBV7-8
cdr3_length: 16
d_call: TRBD1
clone_size: .
j_call: TRBJ2-7
cdr3_aa: CASSLVRDRGRGEQYF
cdr3_nt: TGTGCCAGCAGCCTTGTCCGGGACAGGGGACGGGGCGAGCAGTACTTC

v_call: TRBV6-6
cdr3_length: 12
d_call: .
clone_size: once
j_call: TRBJ2-1
cdr3_aa: CASSPSPNEQFF
cdr3_nt: TGTGCCAGCAGCCCCTCCCCCAATGAGCAGTTCTTC

v_call: TRBV11-3
cdr3_length: 13
d_call: TRBD1
clone_size: .
j_call: TRBJ2-7
cdr3_aa: CASSSQQGTEQYF
cdr3_nt: TGTGCCAGCAGCTCACAACAGGGGACCGAGCAGTACTTC

v_call: TRBV7-2
cdr3_length: 12
d_call: TRBD1
clone_size: .
j_call: TRBJ2-7
cdr3_aa: CASSQDRREQYF
cdr3_nt: TGTGCCAGCAGCCAGGACAGGCGCGAGCAGTACTTC

v_call: TRBV4-1
cdr3_length: 16
d_call: .
clone_size: .
j_call: TRBJ2-6
cdr3_aa: CASSQEEGTGANVLTF
cdr3_nt: TGCGCCAGCAGCCAAGAAGAGGGTACCGGGGCCAACGTCCTGACTTTC

v_call: TRBV5-1
cdr3_length: 14
d_call: .
clone_size: .
j_call: TRBJ2-5
cdr3_aa: CASSTGTPGETQYF
cdr3_nt: TGCGCCAGCAGCACCGGGACGCCGGGGGAGACCCAGTACTTC

v_call: TRBV4-1
cdr3_length: 12
d_call: .
clone_size: few
j_call: TRBJ2-5
cdr3_aa: CASSQEAGTQYF
cdr3_nt: TGCGCCAGCAGCCAAGAGGCTGGGACCCAGTACTTC

v_call: TRBV14
cdr3_length: 14
d_call: .
clone_size: .
j_call: TRBJ1-6
cdr3_aa: CASSQGLGAWPLHF
cdr3_nt: TGTGCCAGCAGCCAAGGCTTAGGGGCTTGGCCCCTCCACTTT

v_call: TRBV15
cdr3_length: 17
d_call: .
clone_size: .
j_call: TRBJ2-7
cdr3_aa: CATSRELLGLHSYEQYF
cdr3_nt: TGTGCCACCAGCAGAGAGCTTTTAGGGCTACACTCCTACGAGCAGTACTTC

v_call: TRBV27
cdr3_length: 14
d_call: .
clone_size: once
j_call: TRBJ1-4
cdr3_aa: CASKPGWANEKLFF
cdr3_nt: TGTGCCAGCAAACCAGGGTGGGCTAATGAAAAACTGTTTTTT

v_call: TRBV2
cdr3_length: 16
d_call: .
clone_size: .
j_call: TRBJ2-2
cdr3_aa: CASTRLGGPVPGELFF
cdr3_nt: TGTGCCAGCACTCGCTTGGGGGGGCCCGTGCCCGGGGAGCTGTTTTTT

v_call: TRBV7-9
cdr3_length: 18
d_call: .
clone_size: few
j_call: TRBJ2-3
cdr3_aa: CASSSPEDQGSDGDTQYF
cdr3_nt: TGTGCCAGCAGCTCACCCGAGGATCAGGGCTCCGACGGGGATACGCAGTATTTT

v_call: TRBV5-6
cdr3_length: 17
d_call: TRBD2
clone_size: .
j_call: TRBJ2-5
cdr3_aa: CASSSWTSGAIQETQYF
cdr3_nt: TGTGCCAGCAGCTCCTGGACTAGCGGGGCAATCCAAGAGACCCAGTACTTC

v_call: TRBV5-4
cdr3_length: 15
d_call: TRBD1
clone_size: few
j_call: TRBJ2-2
cdr3_aa: CASSGGQGATGELFF
cdr3_nt: TGTGCCAGCAGCGGGGGACAGGGGGCGACCGGGGAGCTGTTTTTT

v_call: TRBV5-6
cdr3_length: 14
d_call: .
clone_size: .
j_call: TRBJ1-1
cdr3_aa: CASSLGGPVPEAFF
cdr3_nt: TGTGCCAGCAGCTTGGGCGGCCCAGTGCCTGAAGCTTTCTTT

v_call: TRBV7-8
cdr3_length: 12
d_call: .
clone_size: .
j_call: TRBJ2-5
cdr3_aa: CASTPHPETQYF
cdr3_nt: TGTGCCAGCACCCCACACCCGGAGACCCAGTACTTC

v_call: TRBV27
cdr3_length: 17
d_call: TRBD2
clone_size: .
j_call: TRBJ2-1
cdr3_aa: CASSLRPRGGTYNEQFF
cdr3_nt: TGTGCCAGCAGTTTAAGGCCTCGCGGGGGGACCTACAATGAGCAGTTCTTC

v_call: TRBV9
cdr3_length: 15
d_call: TRBD1
clone_size: .
j_call: TRBJ2-1
cdr3_aa: CASSVGRQGDAEQFF
cdr3_nt: TGTGCCAGCAGCGTAGGGAGACAGGGTGACGCTGAGCAGTTCTTC

v_call: TRBV7-9
cdr3_length: 12
d_call: .
clone_size: .
j_call: TRBJ1-6
cdr3_aa: CASSLAGSPLHF
cdr3_nt: TGTGCCAGCAGCTTAGCGGGCTCACCCCTCCACTTT

v_call: TRBV27
cdr3_length: 15
d_call: .
clone_size: .
j_call: TRBJ2-1
cdr3_aa: CASRSRGLSYNEQFF
cdr3_nt: TGTGCCAGCAGGTCCCGGGGGCTCTCCTACAATGAGCAGTTCTTC

v_call: TRBV7-2
cdr3_length: 15
d_call: .
clone_size: .
j_call: TRBJ1-2
cdr3_aa: CASSLPAAVKYGYTF
cdr3_nt: TGTGCCAGCAGCTTACCCGCGGCGGTAAAATATGGCTACACCTTC

v_call: TRBV7-9
cdr3_length: 11
d_call: .
clone_size: .
j_call: TRBJ1-4
cdr3_aa: CASERDQKLFF
cdr3_nt: TGTGCCAGCGAGAGGGATCAAAAACTGTTTTTT

v_call: TRBV6-5
cdr3_length: 14
d_call: .
clone_size: .
j_call: TRBJ1-2
cdr3_aa: CASCSGGSNYGYTF
cdr3_nt: TGTGCCAGCTGTTCCGGGGGCAGTAACTATGGCTACACCTTC

v_call: TRBV6-5
cdr3_length: 13
d_call: .
clone_size: .
j_call: TRBJ1-2
cdr3_aa: CASSRVFDYGYTF
cdr3_nt: TGTGCCAGCAGCAGGGTTTTTGACTATGGCTACACCTTC

v_call: TRBV6-6
cdr3_length: 13
d_call: .
clone_size: .
j_call: TRBJ2-5
cdr3_aa: CASSPILSETQYF
cdr3_nt: TGTGCCAGCAGTCCGATTTTATCGGAGACCCAGTACTTC